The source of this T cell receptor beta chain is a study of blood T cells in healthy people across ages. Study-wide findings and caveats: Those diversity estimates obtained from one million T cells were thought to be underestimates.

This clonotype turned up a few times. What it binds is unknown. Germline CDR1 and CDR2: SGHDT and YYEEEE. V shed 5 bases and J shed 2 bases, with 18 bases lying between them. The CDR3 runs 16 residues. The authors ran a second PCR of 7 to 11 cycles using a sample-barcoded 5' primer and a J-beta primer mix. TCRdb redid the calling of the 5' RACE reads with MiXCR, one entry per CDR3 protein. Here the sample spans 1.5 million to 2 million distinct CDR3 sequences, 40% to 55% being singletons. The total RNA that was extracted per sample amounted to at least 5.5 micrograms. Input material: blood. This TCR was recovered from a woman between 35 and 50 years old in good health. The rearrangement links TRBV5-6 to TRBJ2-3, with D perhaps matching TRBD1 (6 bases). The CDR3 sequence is CASSFYRVLLTDTQYF. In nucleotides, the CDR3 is TGTGCCAGCAGTTTCTACAGGGTACTTCTCACAGATACGCAGTATTTT.